This TCR beta chain was retrieved from a study of monozygotic twins with inflammatory bowel disease. Study-level findings and limits: Whereas healthy co-twins had higher TCRbeta diversity (inverse Simpson), IBD patients had lower diversity. Heterogeneous immunosuppressive treatment regimens may have introduced variability into patient repertoires.

Template switching was used to attach UMIs, which incorporated a 6-nucleotide sample barcode. With about 17 and 10 cycles respectively, two nested PCRs were carried out on TCRalpha and TCRbeta cDNA. TCRdb re-called the 5' RACE reads; every CDR3 protein appears as one record, without DNA. The data show approximately 150,000 distinct CDR3 sequences, and the top ten clones hold 2.4%. Regarding this clonotype: As yet, its antigen is unknown.

The CDR3 covers 17 residues. The germline gives CDR1 DFQATT, CDR2 SNEGSKA (reference sequence). The sequence was collected from a human donor with ulcerative colitis or Crohn's disease, or a healthy co-twin of an affected twin (not recorded which). The gene calls are TRBV20-1 and TRBJ1-5. The source material was blood. CDR3 protein: CSARDLTRNSGRQPQHF.